These 21 T cell receptor beta chains share one sample of origin, sequenced in a study of technical replicates of blood from several donors. This table comes from immunoSEQ multiplex PCR, and its TCRdb copy is limited to in-frame clones, with some not included. The repertoire holds more than 65,000 clones, roughly 94% seen once, with approximately 0.24% in the top ten. The sample consisted of T cells isolated from PBMCs. The receptors shown here come from a human donor in good health.

The genes are TRBV19 and TRBJ1-2; 9 bases agree with TRBD1. The J segment lost 4 bases and the V segment lost 5 bases, leaving 8 bases of the junction unmatched. The germline gives CDR1 LNHDA, CDR2 SQIVND (reference sequence). CDR3 size: 15 residues. The CDR3 protein is CASSFYRDRVYGYTF. The CDR3 nucleotides are TGTGCCAGTAGTTTTTACCGGGACAGGGTCTATGGCTACACCTTC.

This clone was observed a single time. The chain employs TRBV12-5 and TRBJ2-7; D is unresolved. The CDR3 is 12 residues long. Trimming removed 2 bases from V and 6 bases from J, with 8 bases in between. Germline values: CDR1 LGHNT, CDR2 FRNRAP. CDR3 nucleotides: TGTGCTAGTGGTTTGCCCCTTCGCGAGCAGTACTTC. It encodes CASGLPLREQYF.

This clone was seen just once. The chain is built from TRBV29-1 and TRBJ2-1; D is undetermined. V lost 7 bases to trimming and J lost 5 bases, with 15 bases between them. This CDR3 is built from 13 residues. Germline-derived CDR1 and CDR2 are SQVTM and ANQGSEA. DNA for the CDR3: TGCAGCGCGGAAGGTCAGGCTAACAATGAGCAGTTCTTC. Protein sequence: CSAEGQANNEQFF.

This sequence joins TRBV4-1 and TRBJ2-7; perhaps TRBD1 as D (6 bases). V gave up 1 base and J gave up 2 bases, with 12 bases separating them. The germline V gene encodes CDR1 MGHRA and CDR2 YSYEKL. The CDR3 has 15 residues. The DNA of the CDR3 is TGCGCCAGCAGCCAAGTCCTGCAGGGGACCTACGAGCAGTACTTC. This translates into CASSQVLQGTYEQYF.

The chain uses TRBV30 and TRBJ1-2; TRBD1 aligns across 12 bases. CDR1 is GTSNPN and CDR2 is SVGIG in the germline V gene (reference sequence). With 5 bases clipped from V and 8 bases from J, the junction kept 3 bases outside the gene matches. The CDR3 contains 12 residues. The CDR3 DNA follows: TGTGCCTGGGCCGGGACAGGGGGCGGCTACACCTTC. Amino acid sequence: CAWAGTGGGYTF.

The chain combines TRBV28 with TRBJ2-7, with 12 bases matching TRBD2. V was clipped by 2 bases and J by 2 bases; unmatched bases: 7. Germline V lookup: CDR1 MDHEN, CDR2 SYDVKM. The CDR3 is 17 amino acids. The CDR3 spells CASSLELAGGGPYEQYF. The CDR3 bases are TGTGCCAGCAGTTTAGAACTAGCGGGAGGAGGACCCTACGAGCAGTACTTC.

The V gene is TRBV9, the J gene TRBJ2-7; D uncertain. CDR1 is SGDLS and CDR2 is YYNGEE in the germline V gene. The CDR3 runs to 17 residues. The germline V and J ends were trimmed by 2 bases and 4 bases, with 22 bases remaining between them. The CDR3 loop reads CASSVLPREPVLYEQYF. Written as DNA, the CDR3 is TGTGCCAGCAGCGTTCTTCCTAGAGAACCTGTTTTGTACGAGCAGTACTTC.

The count of this clone is one. The rearrangement links TRBV15 to TRBJ2-7; 7 nucleotides align to TRBD2. This CDR3 spans 16 amino acids. V gave up 1 base and J gave up 1 base; unmatched junction bases: 7. The germline V gene encodes CDR1 LNHNV and CDR2 YYDKDF (reference sequence). CDR3 amino acids: CATSRALGRGSYEQYF. The CDR3 bases are TGTGCCACCAGCAGAGCGTTGGGGCGGGGGTCCTACGAGCAGTACTTC.

The chain has TRBV5-6 and TRBJ2-7; a weak D match, TRBD1 (6 bases). Trimming took 2 bases from V and 4 from J, leaving 7 bases between them. This CDR3 contains 12 residues. Germline V gives CDR1 SGHDT, CDR2 YYEEEE. Here the CDR3 DNA reads TGTGCCAGCAGCTTCGGACAGTACGAGCAGTACTTC. It encodes CASSFGQYEQYF.

V gene TRBV27 combines with J gene TRBJ1-2, with D maybe TRBD1 (5 bases). Trimming pared 6 bases from V and 5 bases from J, leaving 19 bases between. The V gene's germline CDR1 is MNHEY and CDR2 SMNVEV (reference sequence). The CDR3 sequence is 15 residues long. Written as DNA, the CDR3 is TGTGCCAGCAGAGGTAAGACAGAGAGGCTTTATGGCTACACCTTC. This codes for CASRGKTERLYGYTF.

The chain links TRBV7-9 to TRBJ2-7; D gene uncertain. Germline V gives CDR1 SEHNR, CDR2 FQNEAQ (reference sequence). The CDR3 is 16 amino acids. V was pared by 1 base and J by 0 bases, with 13 bases between. CDR3 sequence: CASSLGYRESSYEQYF. In nucleotides, the CDR3 is TGTGCCAGCAGCTTAGGTTATCGCGAGAGCTCCTACGAGCAGTACTTC.

The rearrangement uses TRBV18 and TRBJ2-2; D may be TRBD1 (6 bases). Germline V lookup: CDR1 KGHSH, CDR2 LQKENI. With 6 bases removed from V and 6 bases from J, the gap between germline ends came to 14 bases. The CDR3 runs to 14 residues. The CDR3: CASSLGQAPGELFF. The CDR3 bases are TGTGCCAGCTCGCTGGGACAAGCGCCCGGGGAGCTGTTTTTT.

The chain uses TRBV6-1 and TRBJ1-2, with 12 bases fitting TRBD1. The CDR3 length is 19 residues. Germline V gene data show CDR1 as MNHNS and CDR2 as SASEGT. V gave up 2 bases and J gave up 5 bases; unmatched junction bases: 15. For the CDR3, the DNA is TGTGCCAGCAGTGAAAGGGTACGGGACAGGGGGCCTAGCGGGTATGGCTACACCTTC. Protein product: CASSERVRDRGPSGYGYTF.

The rearrangement links TRBV29-1 to TRBJ1-1; 8 bases are a match to TRBD1. V lost 7 bases and J lost 0; bases outside the gene matches: 4. The CDR3 consists of 13 residues. The germline V gene has CDR1 SQVTM and CDR2 ANQGSEA. CDR3: CSAGQGMNTEAFF. The CDR3, as DNA: TGCAGCGCTGGACAGGGAATGAACACTGAAGCTTTCTTT.

CDR3 DNA: TGTGCCAGCAGCCCCTGGGGGGGCCTGGCCATGAACACTGAAGCTTTCTTT. This translates into CASSPWGGLAMNTEAFF. The chain couples TRBV9 to TRBJ1-1; D might be TRBD1 (6 bases). The CDR3 is made up of 17 amino acids. Trimming cost V 4 bases and J 0 bases, with 19 bases left between them. Germline V gives CDR1 SGDLS, CDR2 YYNGEE.

This chain links TRBV6-1 with TRBJ1-6, with D possibly TRBD1 on 5 matching bases. Germline CDR1 MNHNS, CDR2 SASEGT. Trimming stripped 8 bases from V and 7 bases from J, with 15 bases between. The CDR3 covers 14 residues. The CDR3, as DNA: TGTGCCAGCCGCGGGGAGGGGATGAATTCACCCCTCCACTTT. Translating gives CASRGEGMNSPLHF.

The chain joins TRBV4-2 to TRBJ1-1, with D perhaps TRBD1 (6 bases). Germline CDR1 is LGHNA and CDR2 is YNFKEQ. Trimming cost V 0 bases and J 1 base, with 6 bases left between them. This CDR3 region has 14 residues. CDR3 sequence reads: CASSQEGANTEAFF. CDR3 nucleotides: TGTGCCAGCAGCCAAGAGGGGGCGAACACTGAAGCTTTCTTT.

The V and J genes are TRBV27 and TRBJ1-2; D gene ambiguous. CDR3 size: 14 residues. Trimming left V 2 bases short and J 2 bases short, with 9 bases between. Germline CDR1 and CDR2: MNHEY and SMNVEV (reference sequence). The CDR3 sequence: CASSLKGRNYGYTF. Written as DNA, the CDR3 is TGTGCCAGCAGTTTAAAAGGGAGGAACTATGGCTACACCTTC.

The chain is built from TRBV29-1 and TRBJ2-1; no definite D call. The germline gives CDR1 SQVTM, CDR2 ANQGSEA. The CDR3 consists of 14 residues. V was cut by 2 bases and J by 1 base, with 9 bases left in between. The CDR3 reads CSVESSRSYNEQFF. DNA for the CDR3: TGCAGCGTTGAATCTAGTAGGTCCTACAATGAGCAGTTCTTC.

The chain has TRBV5-4 and TRBJ2-3; 11 positions match TRBD2. Per germline, CDR1 SGHNT and CDR2 YYREEE (reference sequence). CDR3 length: 18 residues. V was clipped by 4 bases and J by 1 base; unmatched bases: 11. CDR3 nucleotide sequence: TGTGCCAGCAGCCTGGGACTAGCGGAGCTCTGGGGCACAGATACGCAGTATTTT. This gives the protein CASSLGLAELWGTDTQYF.

The chain employs TRBV7-8 and TRBJ1-5; 8 nucleotides line up with TRBD1. Germline V gene lookup returns CDR1 SGHVS and CDR2 FQNEAQ. The CDR3 contains 16 residues. Trimming at V came to 3 bases and at J to 1 base, leaving 5 bases not matched to a gene. Here the CDR3 reads CASSFRQGQSNQPQHF. The CDR3 DNA is TGTGCCAGCAGCTTCCGACAGGGGCAAAGCAATCAGCCCCAGCATTTT. Using reference TRBV7-8 and TRBJ1-5 for the parts outside the CDR3, the full variable domain is GAGVSQSPRYKVAKRGQDVALRCDPISGHVSLFWYQQALGQGPEFLTYFQNEAQLDKSGLPSDRFFAERPEGSVSTLKIQRTQQEDSAVYLCASSFRQGQSNQPQHFGDGTRLSIL.